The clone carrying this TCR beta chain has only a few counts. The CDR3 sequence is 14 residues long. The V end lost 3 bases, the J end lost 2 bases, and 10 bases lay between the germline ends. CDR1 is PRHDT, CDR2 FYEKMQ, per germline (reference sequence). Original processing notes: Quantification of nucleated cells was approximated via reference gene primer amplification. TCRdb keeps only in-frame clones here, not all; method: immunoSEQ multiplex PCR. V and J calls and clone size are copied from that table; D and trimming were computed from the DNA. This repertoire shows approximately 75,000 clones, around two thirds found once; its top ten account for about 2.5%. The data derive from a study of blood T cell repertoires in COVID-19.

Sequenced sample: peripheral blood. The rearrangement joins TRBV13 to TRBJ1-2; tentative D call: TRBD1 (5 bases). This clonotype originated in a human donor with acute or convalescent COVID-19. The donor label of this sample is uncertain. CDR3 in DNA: TGTGCCAGCAGCTTCCGCAGGGAAAACTATGGCTACACCTTC. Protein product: CASSFRRENYGYTF.